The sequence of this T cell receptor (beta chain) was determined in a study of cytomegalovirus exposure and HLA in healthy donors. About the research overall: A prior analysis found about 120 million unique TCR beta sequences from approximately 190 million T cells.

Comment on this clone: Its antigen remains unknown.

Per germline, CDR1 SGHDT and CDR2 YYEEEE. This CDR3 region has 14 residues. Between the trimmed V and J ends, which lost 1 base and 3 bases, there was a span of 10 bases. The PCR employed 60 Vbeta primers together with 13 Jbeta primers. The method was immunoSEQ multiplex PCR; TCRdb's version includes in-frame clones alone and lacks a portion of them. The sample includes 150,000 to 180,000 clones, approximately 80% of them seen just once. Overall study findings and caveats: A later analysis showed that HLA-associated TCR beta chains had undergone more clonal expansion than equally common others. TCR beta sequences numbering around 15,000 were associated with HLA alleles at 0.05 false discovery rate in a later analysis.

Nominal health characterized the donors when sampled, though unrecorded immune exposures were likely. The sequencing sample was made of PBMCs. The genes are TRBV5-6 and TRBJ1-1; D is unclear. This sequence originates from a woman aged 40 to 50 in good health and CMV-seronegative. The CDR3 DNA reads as TGTGCCAGCAGCTTGATGCAGGTGGACACTGAAGCTTTCTTT. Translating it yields CASSLMQVDTEAFF.